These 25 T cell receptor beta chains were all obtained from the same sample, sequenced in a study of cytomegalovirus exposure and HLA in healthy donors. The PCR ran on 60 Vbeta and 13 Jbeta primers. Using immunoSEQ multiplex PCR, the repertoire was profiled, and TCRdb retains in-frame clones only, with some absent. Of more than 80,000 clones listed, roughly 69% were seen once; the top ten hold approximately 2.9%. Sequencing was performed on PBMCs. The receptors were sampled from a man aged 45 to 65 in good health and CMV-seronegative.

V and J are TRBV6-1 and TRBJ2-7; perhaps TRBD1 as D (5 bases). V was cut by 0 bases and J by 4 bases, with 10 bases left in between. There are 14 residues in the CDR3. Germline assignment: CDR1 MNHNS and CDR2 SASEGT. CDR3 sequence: CASSEALRAYEQYF. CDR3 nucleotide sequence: TGTGCCAGCAGTGAAGCGCTCAGGGCTTACGAGCAGTACTTC.

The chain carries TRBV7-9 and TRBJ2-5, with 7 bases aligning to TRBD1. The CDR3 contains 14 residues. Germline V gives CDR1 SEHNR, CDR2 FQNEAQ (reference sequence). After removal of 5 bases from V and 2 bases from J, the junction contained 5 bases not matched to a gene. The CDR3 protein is CASSPRQGQETQYF. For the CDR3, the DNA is TGTGCCAGCAGCCCCAGACAGGGACAAGAGACCCAGTACTTC.

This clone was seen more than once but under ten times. The CDR3 sequence: CASSLEREGQYF. DNA for the CDR3: TGCGCCAGCAGCTTGGAGCGGGAGGGGCAGTATTTT. The gene calls are TRBV5-1 and TRBJ2-3, with TRBD2 matching 10 bases. Looked up from germline, CDR1 is SGHRS and CDR2 is YFSETQ. The junction had 0 bases not matched to a gene; V was cut back by 0 bases and J by 11 bases. There are 12 residues in the CDR3.

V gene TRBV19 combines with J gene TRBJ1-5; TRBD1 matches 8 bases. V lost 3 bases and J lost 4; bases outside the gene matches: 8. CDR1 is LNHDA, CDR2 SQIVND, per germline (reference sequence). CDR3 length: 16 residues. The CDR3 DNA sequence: TGTGCCAGTAGTATTTCCTGGGACAGGACAAATCAGCCCCAGCATTTT. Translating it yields CASSISWDRTNQPQHF.

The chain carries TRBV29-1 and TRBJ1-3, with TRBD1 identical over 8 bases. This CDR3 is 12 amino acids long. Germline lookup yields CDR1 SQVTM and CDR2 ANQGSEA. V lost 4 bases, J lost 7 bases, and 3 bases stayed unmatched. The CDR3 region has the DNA TGCAGCGTTGTAGCAGGGGGCAACACCATATATTTT. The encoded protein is CSVVAGGNTIYF.

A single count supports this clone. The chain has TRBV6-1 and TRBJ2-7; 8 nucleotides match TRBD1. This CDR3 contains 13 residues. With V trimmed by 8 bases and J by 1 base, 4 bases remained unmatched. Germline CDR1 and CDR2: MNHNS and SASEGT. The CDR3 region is CASGTGPSYEQYV. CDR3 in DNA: TGTGCCAGCGGGACAGGTCCTTCCTACGAGCAGTACGTC.

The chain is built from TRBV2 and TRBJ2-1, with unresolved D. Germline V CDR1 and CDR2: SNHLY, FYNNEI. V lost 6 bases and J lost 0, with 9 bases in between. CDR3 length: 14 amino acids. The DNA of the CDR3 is TGTGCCAGCAGGGGCTTCAGCTCCTACAATGAGCAGTTCTTC. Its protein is CASRGFSSYNEQFF.

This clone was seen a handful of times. Here the CDR3 reads CASSRGTIEQYV. Written as DNA, the CDR3 is TGTGCCAGCAGCCGAGGGACAATCGAGCAGTACGTC. The V gene is TRBV11-3, the J gene TRBJ2-7, with D perhaps matching TRBD1 (6 bases). CDR3 length: 12 residues. V lost 5 bases, J lost 6 bases, and 11 bases lay in between. Germline V CDR1 and CDR2: SGHNT, YENEEA.

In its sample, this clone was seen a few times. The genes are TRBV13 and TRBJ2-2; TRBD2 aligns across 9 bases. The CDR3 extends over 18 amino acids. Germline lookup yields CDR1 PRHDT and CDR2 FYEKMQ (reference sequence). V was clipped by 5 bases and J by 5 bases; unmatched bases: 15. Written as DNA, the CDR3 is TGTGCCAGCAGCCCCAGCTTATTGGCGGGGGGGCGTACCGGGGAGCTGTTTTTT. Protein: CASSPSLLAGGRTGELFF. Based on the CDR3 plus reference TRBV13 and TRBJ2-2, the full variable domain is AAGVIQSPRHLIKEKRETATLKCYPIPRHDTVYWYQQGPGQDPQFLISFYEKMQSDKGSIPDRFSAQQFSDYHSELNMSSLELGDSALYFCASSPSLLAGGRTGELFFGEGSRLTVL.

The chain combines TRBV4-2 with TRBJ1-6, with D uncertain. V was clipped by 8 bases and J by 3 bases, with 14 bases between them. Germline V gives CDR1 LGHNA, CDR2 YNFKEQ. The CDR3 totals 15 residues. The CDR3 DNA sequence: TGTGCCAGCGCCACCCAACAAAACTATAATTCACCCCTCCACTTT. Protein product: CASATQQNYNSPLHF.

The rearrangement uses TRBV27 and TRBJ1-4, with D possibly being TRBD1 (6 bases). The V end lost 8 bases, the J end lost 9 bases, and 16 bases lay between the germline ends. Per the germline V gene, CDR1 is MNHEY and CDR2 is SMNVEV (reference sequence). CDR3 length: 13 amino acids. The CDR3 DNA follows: TGTGCCAGCTCGACAGGTTTGAGCCAAAAACTGTTTTTT. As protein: CASSTGLSQKLFF.

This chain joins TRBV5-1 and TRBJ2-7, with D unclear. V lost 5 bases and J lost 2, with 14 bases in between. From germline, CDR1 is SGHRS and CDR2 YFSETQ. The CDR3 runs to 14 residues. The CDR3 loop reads CASRYAIGAYEQYF. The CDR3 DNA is TGCGCCAGCAGATACGCGATCGGAGCCTACGAGCAGTACTTC.

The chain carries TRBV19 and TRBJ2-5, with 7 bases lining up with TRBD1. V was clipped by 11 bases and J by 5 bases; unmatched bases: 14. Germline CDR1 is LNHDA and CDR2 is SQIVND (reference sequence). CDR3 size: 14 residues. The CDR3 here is CASSGQSLGETQYF. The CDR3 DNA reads TGTGCCTCCTCGGGACAGTCGCTTGGGGAGACCCAGTACTTC.

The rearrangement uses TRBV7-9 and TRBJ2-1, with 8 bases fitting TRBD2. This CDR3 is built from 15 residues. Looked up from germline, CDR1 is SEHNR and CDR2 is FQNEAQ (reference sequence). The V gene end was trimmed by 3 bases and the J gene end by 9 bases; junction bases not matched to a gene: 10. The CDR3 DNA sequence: TGTGCCAGCAGCTTGTGGAGACAAACTAGCGGTGAGCAGTTCTTC. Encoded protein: CASSLWRQTSGEQFF.

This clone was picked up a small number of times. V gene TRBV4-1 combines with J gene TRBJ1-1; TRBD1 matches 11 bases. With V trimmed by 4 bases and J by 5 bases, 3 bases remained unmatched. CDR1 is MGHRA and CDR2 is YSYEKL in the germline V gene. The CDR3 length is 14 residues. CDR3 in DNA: TGCGCCAGCAGCCGGGGGACAGGGGGTACTGAAGCTTTCTTT. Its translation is CASSRGTGGTEAFF.

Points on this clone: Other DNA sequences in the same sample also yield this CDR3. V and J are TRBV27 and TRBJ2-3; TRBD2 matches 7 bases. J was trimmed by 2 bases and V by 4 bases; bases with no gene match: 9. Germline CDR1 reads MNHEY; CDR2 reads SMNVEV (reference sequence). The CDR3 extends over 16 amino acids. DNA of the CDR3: TGTGCCAGCAGTTCTGGAGCGGGGCTCCTCACAGATACGCAGTATTTT. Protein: CASSSGAGLLTDTQYF.

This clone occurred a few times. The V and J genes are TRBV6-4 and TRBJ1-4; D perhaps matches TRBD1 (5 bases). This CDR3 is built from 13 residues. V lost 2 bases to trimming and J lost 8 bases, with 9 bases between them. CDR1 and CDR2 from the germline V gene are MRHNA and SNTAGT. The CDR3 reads CASSDGRGEKLFF. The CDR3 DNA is TGTGCCAGCAGTGACGGGAGGGGAGAAAAACTGTTTTTT.

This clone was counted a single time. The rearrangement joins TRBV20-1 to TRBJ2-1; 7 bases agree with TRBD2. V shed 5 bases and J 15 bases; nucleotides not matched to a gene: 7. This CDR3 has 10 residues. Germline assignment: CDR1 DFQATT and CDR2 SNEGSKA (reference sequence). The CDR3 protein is CSASTSEVFF. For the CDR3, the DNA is TGCAGTGCTTCTACTAGCGAGGTGTTCTTC.

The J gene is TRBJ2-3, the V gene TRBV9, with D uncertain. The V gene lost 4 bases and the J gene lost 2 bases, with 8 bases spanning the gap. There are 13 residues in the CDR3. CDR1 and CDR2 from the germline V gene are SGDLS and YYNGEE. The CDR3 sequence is CASSLSPTDTQYF. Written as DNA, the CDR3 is TGTGCCAGCAGCTTGAGCCCCACAGATACGCAGTATTTT.

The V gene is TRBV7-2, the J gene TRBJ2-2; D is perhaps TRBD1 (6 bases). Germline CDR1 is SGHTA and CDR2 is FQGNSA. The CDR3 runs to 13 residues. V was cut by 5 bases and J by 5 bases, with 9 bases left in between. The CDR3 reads CASSLQGTGELFF. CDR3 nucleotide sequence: TGTGCCAGCAGCCTCCAGGGGACCGGGGAGCTGTTTTTT. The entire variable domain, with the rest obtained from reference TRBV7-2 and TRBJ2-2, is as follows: GAGVSQSPSNKVTEKGKDVELRCDPISGHTALYWYRQSLGQGLEFLIYFQGNSAPDKSGLPSDRFSAERTGGSVSTLTIQRTQQEDSAVYLCASSLQGTGELFFGEGSRLTVL.

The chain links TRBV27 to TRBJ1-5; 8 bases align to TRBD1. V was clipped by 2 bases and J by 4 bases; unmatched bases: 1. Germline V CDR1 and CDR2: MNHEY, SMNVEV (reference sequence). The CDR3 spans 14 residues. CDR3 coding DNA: TGTGCCAGCAGTTTACGGGACAGGAATCAGCCCCAGCATTTT. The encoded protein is CASSLRDRNQPQHF.

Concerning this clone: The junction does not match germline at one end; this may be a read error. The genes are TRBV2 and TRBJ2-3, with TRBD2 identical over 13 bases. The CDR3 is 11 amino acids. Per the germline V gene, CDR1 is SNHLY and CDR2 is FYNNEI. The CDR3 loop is CASRSGLAGPF. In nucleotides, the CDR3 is TGTGCCAGCAGGTCGGGACTAGCGGGGCCCTTT.

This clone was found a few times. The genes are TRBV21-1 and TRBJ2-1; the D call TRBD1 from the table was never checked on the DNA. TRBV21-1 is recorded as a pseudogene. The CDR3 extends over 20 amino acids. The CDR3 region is CASSKATQDSWPLSYNEQFF. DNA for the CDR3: TGTGCCAGCAGCAAAGCAACTCAGGACAGCTGGCCTCTGAGCTACAATGAGCAGTTCTTC.

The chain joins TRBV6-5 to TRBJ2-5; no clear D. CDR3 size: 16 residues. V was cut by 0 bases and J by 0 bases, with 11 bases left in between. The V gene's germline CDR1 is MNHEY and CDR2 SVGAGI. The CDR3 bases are TGTGCCAGCAGTTACTCGAGATCCCCTTACCAAGAGACCCAGTACTTC. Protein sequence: CASSYSRSPYQETQYF.

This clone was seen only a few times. The CDR3 sequence is CASSEAPGAPYEQYV. In DNA, the CDR3 is TGTGCCAGCAGTGAAGCGCCAGGGGCCCCCTACGAGCAGTACGTC. The V and J genes are TRBV6-1 and TRBJ2-7, with a possible D match to TRBD1 (6 bases). The V and J ends lost 0 bases and 2 bases respectively, with 11 bases between them. The CDR3 length is 15 residues. Looked up from germline, CDR1 is MNHNS and CDR2 is SASEGT.